A selection of T cell receptor beta chains follows, all from one sample in a study of T cells in Graves' hyperthyroidism and ophthalmopathy. TCRdb called the multiplex PCR reads again in MiXCR, with one record for every CDR3 protein. This table has fewer than 450,000 distinct CDR3 sequences, less than 20% appearing once. Specimen: blood. These receptors were taken from a man aged 18 to 29 with Graves' ophthalmopathy. Both conserved end residues are part of each CDR3. The D gene is left open where the match is weak. Not all rows give a size; the values are once, few, many and, for expanded clones, a class.

D	J	size	V	CDR3	DNA
TRBD1	TRBJ2-4	-	TRBV19	CASKGTGPNIQYF	TGTGCCAGTAAGGGGACAGGTCCTAACATTCAGTACTTC
TRBD1	TRBJ1-1	-	TRBV5-1	CASSFRTGANTEAFF	TGCGCCAGCAGCTTCCGGACAGGGGCGAACACTGAAGCTTTCTTT
-	TRBJ1-1	-	TRBV2	CATIGQNTEAFF	TGTGCCACCATTGGCCAGAACACTGAAGCTTTCTTT
TRBD2	TRBJ2-3	few	TRBV7-9	CASIQAGGSTDTQYF	TGTGCCAGCATCCAAGCGGGGGGGTCCACAGATACGCAGTATTTT
TRBD1	TRBJ2-2	-	TRBV19	CASTLDRGIGELFF	TGTGCCAGTACCTTGGACAGGGGGATCGGGGAGCTGTTTTTT
TRBD1	TRBJ1-1	-	TRBV19	CASRPTGINTEAFF	TGTGCCAGTAGACCGACAGGGATTAACACTGAAGCTTTCTTT
-	TRBJ2-2	once	TRBV27	CASSFRLAKPGELFF	TGTGCCAGCAGTTTCCGGCTAGCGAAGCCCGGGGAGCTGTTTTTT
-	TRBJ1-1	many	TRBV2	CASSPYTEAFF	TGTGCCAGCAGCCCCTACACTGAAGCTTTCTTT
TRBD2	TRBJ2-1	many	TRBV6-5	CASSYSSSTSGGFGNEQFF	TGTGCCAGCAGTTACTCGTCTTCCACTAGCGGGGGTTTCGGGAATGAGCAGTTCTTC
TRBD2	TRBJ2-7	-	TRBV5-1	CASSLALAGGGSYEQYF	TGCGCCAGCAGCTTGGCACTAGCGGGGGGTGGATCCTACGAGCAGTACTTC
TRBD1	TRBJ2-1	many	TRBV5-1	CASSTGTGGYNEQFF	TGCGCCAGCAGCACCGGGACAGGGGGCTACAATGAGCAGTTCTTC
TRBD1	TRBJ2-7	many	TRBV5-5	CASSLYRGKFEQYF	TGTGCCAGCAGCCTATACAGGGGGAAGTTCGAGCAGTACTTC
TRBD1	TRBJ2-1	-	TRBV6-1	CASSETRTGGSEQFF	TGTGCCAGCAGTGAAACCCGGACAGGGGGCAGTGAGCAGTTCTTC
-	TRBJ1-1	-	TRBV5-6	CASYSDTEAFF	TGTGCCAGCTACTCGGACACTGAAGCTTTCTTT
-	TRBJ2-5	-	TRBV20-1	CSARDRDKPQETQYF	TGCAGTGCTAGAGATCGCGACAAGCCCCAAGAGACCCAGTACTTC
-	TRBJ1-1	-	TRBV3-1	CASSQAGPSGAFF	TGTGCCAGCAGCCAAGCGGGACCCTCCGGGGCTTTCTTT
-	TRBJ1-2	many	TRBV12-3/TRBV12-4	CASSPYGDGYTF	TGTGCCAGCAGTCCATACGGGGATGGCTACACCTTC
-	TRBJ1-4	many	TRBV24-1	CATSDGASYEKLFF	TGTGCCACCAGTGATGGAGCGTCGTACGAAAAACTGTTTTTT
TRBD1	TRBJ2-6	-	TRBV6-5	CASSYGAGGAGANVLTF	TGTGCCAGCAGTTACGGAGCAGGGGGTGCTGGGGCCAACGTCCTGACTTTC
TRBD1	TRBJ1-5	once	TRBV20-1	CSATDRAETHSNQPQHF	TGCAGTGCTACCGACAGGGCAGAGACCCATAGCAATCAGCCCCAGCATTTT
TRBD1	TRBJ1-5	-	TRBV6-1	CASSGTGVYSNQPQHF	TGTGCCAGCAGCGGGACAGGGGTCTATAGCAATCAGCCCCAGCATTTT
TRBD1	TRBJ2-1	few	TRBV28	CASSLAAGQGADEQFF	TGTGCCAGCAGTTTGGCCGCGGGACAGGGGGCAGATGAGCAGTTCTTC
-	TRBJ2-2	-	TRBV2	CASRRTGASGGELFF	TGTGCCAGCAGGCGGACTGGGGCCTCTGGCGGGGAGCTGTTTTTT
-	TRBJ2-7	few	TRBV20-1	CSARSTRGNHEQYF	TGCAGTGCTAGGTCAACAAGGGGGAATCACGAGCAGTACTTC
-	TRBJ2-7	few	TRBV6-1	CASSPAGLESYEQYF	TGTGCCAGCAGCCCCGCAGGGTTGGAATCCTACGAGCAGTACTTC
TRBD1	TRBJ1-4	few	TRBV19	CASSRGQATNEKLFF	TGTGCCAGTAGTAGAGGACAGGCAACTAATGAAAAACTGTTTTTT
TRBD1	TRBJ1-6	-	TRBV6-7	CASSYSGTGWYNSPLHF	TGTGCCAGCAGTTACTCCGGGACAGGGTGGTATAATTCACCCCTCCACTTT
TRBD2	TRBJ2-5	-	TRBV3-1	CASSLSGIPQEETQYF	TGTGCCAGCAGCCTCAGCGGGATCCCCCAAGAAGAGACCCAGTACTTC
TRBD2	TRBJ2-1	many	TRBV27	CASSLAGGAGNEQFF	TGTGCCAGCAGTTTAGCGGGGGGGGCCGGGAATGAGCAGTTCTTC
-	TRBJ1-5	-	TRBV4-1	CASSQDGGARQPQHF	TGCGCCAGCAGCCAAGATGGAGGGGCTAGGCAGCCCCAGCATTTT
-	TRBJ1-2	many	TRBV20-1	CSAREGGWRGSDTGYTF	TGCAGTGCTAGAGAGGGGGGGTGGCGAGGGAGCGACACCGGCTACACCTTC